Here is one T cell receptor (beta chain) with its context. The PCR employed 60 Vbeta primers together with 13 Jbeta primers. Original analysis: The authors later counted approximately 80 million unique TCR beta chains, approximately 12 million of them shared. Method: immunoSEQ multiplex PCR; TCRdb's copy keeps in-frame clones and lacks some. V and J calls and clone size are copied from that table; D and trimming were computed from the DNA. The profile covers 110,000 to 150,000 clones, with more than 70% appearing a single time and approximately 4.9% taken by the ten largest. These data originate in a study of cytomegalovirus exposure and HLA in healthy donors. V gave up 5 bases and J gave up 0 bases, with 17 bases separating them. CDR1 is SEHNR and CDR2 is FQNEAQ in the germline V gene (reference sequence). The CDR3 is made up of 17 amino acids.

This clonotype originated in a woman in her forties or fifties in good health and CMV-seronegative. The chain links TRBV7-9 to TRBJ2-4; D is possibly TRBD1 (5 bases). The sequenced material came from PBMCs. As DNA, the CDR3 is TGTGCCAGCAGCACCAATTCGCAGGGATTAGCCAAAAACATTCAGTACTTC. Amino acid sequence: CASSTNSQGLAKNIQYF.